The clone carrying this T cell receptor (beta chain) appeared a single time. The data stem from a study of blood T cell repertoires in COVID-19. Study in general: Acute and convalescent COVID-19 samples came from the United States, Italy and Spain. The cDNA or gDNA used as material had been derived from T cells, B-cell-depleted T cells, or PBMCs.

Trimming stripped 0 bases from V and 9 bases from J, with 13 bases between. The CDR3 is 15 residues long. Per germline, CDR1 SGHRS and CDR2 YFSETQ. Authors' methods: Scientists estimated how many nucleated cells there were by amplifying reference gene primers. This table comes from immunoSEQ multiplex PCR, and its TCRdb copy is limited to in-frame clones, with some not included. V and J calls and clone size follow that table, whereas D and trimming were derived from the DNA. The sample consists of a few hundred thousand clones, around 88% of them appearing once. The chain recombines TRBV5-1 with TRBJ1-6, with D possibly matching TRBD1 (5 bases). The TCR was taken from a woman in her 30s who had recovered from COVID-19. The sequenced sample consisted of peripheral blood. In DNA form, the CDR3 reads TGCGCCAGCAGCTTGGGGCAGGGTAGCGGTTCACCCCTCCACTTT. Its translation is CASSLGQGSGSPLHF.